At least ten counts were recorded for the clone carrying this TCR beta chain. Time point denoted: pre-sensitization, week 0. The treatment is: therapeutic diphenylcyclopropenone sensitization with weekly scalp DPC. This sample was included in a study of human T cells and chemical hapten exposure. Study context: The study lasted roughly 26 weeks, and patients were dosed weekly with diphenylcyclopropenone on the scalp throughout.

MiXCR, run by TCRdb on the RACE reads, gives a single entry per CDR3 protein. The data show about 68,000 distinct CDR3 sequences, approximately 10% seen once. The CDR3 has 15 residues. V lost 5 bases, J lost 4 bases, and 17 bases lay in between. The sample consisted of whole blood, taken in connection with sensitization to the hapten diphenylcyclopropenone (DPC). The sequence derives from a woman in her fifties or sixties with alopecia areata. Some clones in this sample may be carry-over from other donors' samples. V gene TRBV12-3 or TRBV12-4 combines with J gene TRBJ1-1; weak D call: TRBD1 (5 bases). The CDR3 DNA reads as TGTGCCAGCAGTCCCGGGGGTGGGGTAGCCACTGAAGCTTTCTTT. This codes for CASSPGGGVATEAFF.